These 11 T cell receptor beta chains were sequenced from one sample in a study of radiation and T cells in renal cell carcinoma. Assay used: immunoSEQ multiplex PCR; TCRdb lists only in-frame clones, some missing. The repertoire holds about 7,900 clones, 65% seen once, with 35% to 50% in the top ten. Treatment: treatment-naive control, cytoreductive nephrectomy. Sequenced here: tumor tissue, sampled from a patient whose treatment was nephrectomy without radiotherapy. The source is a woman in her 70s with renal cell carcinoma.

The chain couples TRBV7-9 to TRBJ1-3; D is possibly TRBD1 (6 bases). Trimming removed 5 bases at V and 1 base at J, with 12 bases between. This CDR3 comprises 15 residues. CDR1 and CDR2 (germline): SEHNR, FQNEAQ (reference sequence). The DNA of the CDR3 is TGTGCCAGCAGCCCAGGACAGACATCTGGAAACACCATATATTTT. It encodes CASSPGQTSGNTIYF.

V gene TRBV7-9 combines with J gene TRBJ1-1, with 11 nucleotides matching TRBD1. The germline V gene has CDR1 SEHNR and CDR2 FQNEAQ (reference sequence). The junction had 9 bases not matched to a gene; V was cut back by 6 bases and J by 9 bases. CDR3 length: 14 amino acids. The CDR3 sequence: CASSPGQGETQAFF. The CDR3 DNA follows: TGTGCCAGCAGTCCGGGACAGGGGGAGACCCAAGCTTTCTTT.

The chain is built from TRBV11-2 and TRBJ1-1, with unresolved D. V dropped 5 bases and J dropped 5 bases, with 12 bases sitting between them. From germline, CDR1 is SGHAT and CDR2 FQNNGV. CDR3 length: 13 amino acids. Here the CDR3 reads CASSPTDGTEAFF. CDR3 in DNA: TGTGCCAGCAGCCCCACAGATGGGACTGAAGCTTTCTTT. Together with reference TRBV11-2 and TRBJ1-1, the CDR3 gives the full variable domain: EAGVAQSPRYKIIEKRQSVAFWCNPISGHATLYWYQQILGQGPKLLIQFQNNGVVDDSQLPKDRFSAERLKGVDSTLKIQPAKLEDSAVYLCASSPTDGTEAFFGQGTRLTVV.

CDR3 sequence reads: CSARVDAGYTF. CDR3 DNA: TGCAGTGCTAGAGTAGACGCCGGCTACACCTTC. The rearrangement links TRBV20-1 to TRBJ1-2; the D is unclear. Trimming took off 1 base at V and 8 bases at J, with 8 bases between the two ends. This CDR3 spans 11 amino acids. Germline V gene lookup returns CDR1 DFQATT and CDR2 SNEGSKA (reference sequence).

The genes are TRBV2 and TRBJ1-2, with unresolved D. The CDR3 is 11 amino acids. V was clipped by 5 bases and J by 8 bases, with 9 bases between them. CDR1 is SNHLY and CDR2 is FYNNEI in the germline V gene. The DNA of the CDR3 is TGTGCCAGCAGTTCCTTTGGGGGCTACACCTTC. Protein product: CASSSFGGYTF.

This chain connects TRBV7-9 to TRBJ2-5; 11 bases fit TRBD1. V shed 2 bases and J 5 bases; nucleotides not matched to a gene: 13. The CDR3 loop spans 18 amino acids. The germline CDR1 and CDR2 sequences are SEHNR and FQNEAQ (reference sequence). The DNA of the CDR3 is TGTGCCAGCAGCTTAAGATTGAGGGACAGGGGGTCGGGGGAGACCCAGTACTTC. Its translation is CASSLRLRDRGSGETQYF.

This rearrangement joins TRBV4-1 to TRBJ2-1, with D unresolved. The V gene's germline CDR1 is MGHRA and CDR2 YSYEKL. This CDR3 has 15 residues. V lost 1 base, J lost 0 bases, and 7 bases lay in between. In nucleotides, the CDR3 is TGCGCCAGCAGCCAAGCCGAGAGCTCCTACAATGAGCAGTTCTTC. Translation: CASSQAESSYNEQFF.

This clone showed up just a few times. This chain links TRBV19 with TRBJ1-1; D not certain. The V gene lost 7 bases and the J gene lost 8 bases, with 14 bases spanning the gap. The CDR3 length is 12 residues. Per the germline V gene, CDR1 is LNHDA and CDR2 is SQIVND (reference sequence). The CDR3 here is CASKFRETEAFF. The CDR3 nucleotides read TGTGCCAGTAAATTCCGCGAAACGGAAGCTTTCTTT.

This chain joins TRBV7-3 and TRBJ2-1; D is perhaps TRBD1 or TRBD2 (5 bases each). The germline V gene encodes CDR1 SGHTA and CDR2 FQGTGA. There are 15 residues in the CDR3. Trimming cost V 1 base and J 5 bases, with 12 bases left between them. This chain's CDR3 is CASSLRGKMDNEQFF. DNA for the CDR3: TGTGCCAGCAGCTTAAGGGGGAAAATGGACAATGAGCAGTTCTTC.

The CDR3 loop reads CASSSLPPGSGANVLTF. The CDR3 bases are TGTGCCAGCAGCTCCCTACCGCCCGGTTCTGGGGCCAACGTCCTGACTTTC. This sequence joins TRBV7-2 and TRBJ2-6; D gene ambiguous. The length of the CDR3 is 17 residues. Germline V gives CDR1 SGHTA, CDR2 FQGNSA. V gave up 4 bases and J gave up 1 base, with 14 bases separating them.

The rearrangement links TRBV5-4 to TRBJ2-1, with 7 bases aligning to TRBD1. V shed 4 bases, J shed 7 bases, and the junction held 2 bases outside the gene matches. CDR1 and CDR2 from the germline V gene are SGHNT and YYREEE (reference sequence). The CDR3 sequence is 12 residues long. The CDR3 nucleotides are TGTGCCAGCAGCCTGACAGGGAATGAGCAGTTCTTC. Translating gives CASSLTGNEQFF.